The text below deals with one T cell receptor beta chain. This entry comes from a study of blood T cell repertoires in COVID-19. Study information: Sources were T cells, B-cell-depleted T cells, or PBMCs; the material itself was cDNA or gDNA.

In the authors' workflow: Amplification with reference gene primers provided the estimates of nucleated cell counts. The method was immunoSEQ multiplex PCR; TCRdb's version includes in-frame clones alone and lacks a portion of them. V and J calls and clone size are given by that table; D and trimming were obtained from the DNA. This table has about 240,000 clones, about nine tenths appearing once. Germline V gene sequence: CDR1 MGHRA, CDR2 YSYEKL. Trimming removed 4 bases from V and 2 bases from J; junction bases left unmatched: 7. The CDR3 is 16 residues long. The cohort comprised adults aged about 18 to 100 years residing in approximately 25 US areas. Membership in each cohort depended on participant-reported clinical history.

Sequenced sample: PBMCs or T cells enriched from blood (not recorded which). This TCR derives from a woman aged 25 to 39 with acute COVID-19. This sequence joins TRBV4-1 and TRBJ2-3; 9 bases align to TRBD1. This CDR3 reads CASSPMTGGSTDTQYF. In DNA form, the CDR3 reads TGCGCCAGCAGCCCCATGACAGGGGGTTCCACAGATACGCAGTATTTT.